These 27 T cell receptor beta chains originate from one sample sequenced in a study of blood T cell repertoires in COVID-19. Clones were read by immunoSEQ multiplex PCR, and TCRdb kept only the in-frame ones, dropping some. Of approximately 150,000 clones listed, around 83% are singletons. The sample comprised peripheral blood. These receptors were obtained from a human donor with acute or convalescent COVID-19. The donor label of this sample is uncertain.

The CDR3, as DNA: TGTGCCAGCAGCCCGGTAGCTAGCGGGGTCTACAATGAGCAGTTCTTC. This codes for CASSPVASGVYNEQFF. This chain joins TRBV7-8 and TRBJ2-1; TRBD2 matches 9 bases. The germline V gene has CDR1 SGHVS and CDR2 FQNEAQ. V shed 5 bases and J 3 bases; nucleotides not matched to a gene: 8. The CDR3 runs 16 residues.

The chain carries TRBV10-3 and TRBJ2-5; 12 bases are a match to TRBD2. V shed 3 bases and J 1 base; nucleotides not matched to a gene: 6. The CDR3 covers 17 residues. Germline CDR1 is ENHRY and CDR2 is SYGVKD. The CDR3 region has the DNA TGTGCCATCAGTGACCTAGCGGGGGGGGTCCGCCAAGAGACCCAGTACTTC. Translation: CAISDLAGGVRQETQYF.

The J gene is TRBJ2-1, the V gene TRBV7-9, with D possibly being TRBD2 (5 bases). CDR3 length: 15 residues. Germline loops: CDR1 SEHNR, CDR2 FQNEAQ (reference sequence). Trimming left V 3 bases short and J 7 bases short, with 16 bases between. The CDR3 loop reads CASSFDGLYNNEQFF. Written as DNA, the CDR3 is TGTGCCAGCAGCTTCGACGGACTCTACAATAATGAGCAGTTCTTC.

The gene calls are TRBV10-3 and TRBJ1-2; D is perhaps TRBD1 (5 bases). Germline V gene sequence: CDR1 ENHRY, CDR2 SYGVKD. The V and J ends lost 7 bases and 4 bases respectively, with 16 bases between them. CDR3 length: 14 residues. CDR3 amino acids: CAITSSDTPYGYTF. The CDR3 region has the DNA TGTGCCATCACCTCGTCGGACACCCCCTATGGCTACACCTTC.

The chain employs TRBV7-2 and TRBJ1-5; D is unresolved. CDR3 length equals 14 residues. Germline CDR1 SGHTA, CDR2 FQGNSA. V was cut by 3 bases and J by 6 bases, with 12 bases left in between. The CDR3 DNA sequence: TGTGCCAGCAGCTTTTCGACTACTGGTCAGCCCCAGCATTTT. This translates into CASSFSTTGQPQHF.

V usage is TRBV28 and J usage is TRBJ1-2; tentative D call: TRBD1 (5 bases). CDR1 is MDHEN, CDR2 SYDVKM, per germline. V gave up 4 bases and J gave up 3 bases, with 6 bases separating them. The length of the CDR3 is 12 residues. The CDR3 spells CASSWGDYGYTF. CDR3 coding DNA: TGTGCCAGCAGTTGGGGGGACTATGGCTACACCTTC.

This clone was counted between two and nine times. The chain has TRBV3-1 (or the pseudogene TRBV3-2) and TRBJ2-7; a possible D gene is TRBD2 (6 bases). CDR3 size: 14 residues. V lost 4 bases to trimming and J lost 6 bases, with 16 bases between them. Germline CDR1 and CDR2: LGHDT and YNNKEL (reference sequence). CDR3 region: CASSPNAGSSEQYV. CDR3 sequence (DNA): TGTGCCAGCAGCCCAAACGCGGGGAGTTCCGAGCAGTACGTC.

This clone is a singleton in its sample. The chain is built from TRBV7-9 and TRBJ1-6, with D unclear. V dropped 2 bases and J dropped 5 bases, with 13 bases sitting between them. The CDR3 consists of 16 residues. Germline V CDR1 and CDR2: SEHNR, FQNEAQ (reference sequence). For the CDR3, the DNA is TGTGCCAGCAGCTTATTGCGGGGAGGTGATAATTCACCCCTCCACTTT. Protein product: CASSLLRGGDNSPLHF.

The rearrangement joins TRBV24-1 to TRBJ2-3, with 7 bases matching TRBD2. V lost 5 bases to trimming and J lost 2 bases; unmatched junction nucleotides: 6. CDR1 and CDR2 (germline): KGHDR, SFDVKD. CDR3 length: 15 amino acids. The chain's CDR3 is CATSGGGSSTDTQYF. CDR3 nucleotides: TGTGCCACCAGTGGGGGGGGATCCTCCACAGATACGCAGTATTTT.

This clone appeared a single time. CDR3: CASSVGSANTGELFF. For the CDR3, the DNA is TGTGCCAGCAGCGTAGGTTCTGCGAACACCGGGGAGCTGTTTTTT. V is TRBV9 and J is TRBJ2-2, with D uncertain. CDR1 and CDR2 (germline): SGDLS, YYNGEE. V was shortened by 0 bases and J by 0 bases, with 6 bases between the two germline ends. The CDR3 runs 15 residues.

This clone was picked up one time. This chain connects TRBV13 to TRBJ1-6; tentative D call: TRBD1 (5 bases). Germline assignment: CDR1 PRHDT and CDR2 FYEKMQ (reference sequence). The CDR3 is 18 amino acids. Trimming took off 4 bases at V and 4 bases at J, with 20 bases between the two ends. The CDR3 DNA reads TGTGCCAGCAGCTCACTTGCAGAGGCCACAGGATATAATTCACCCCTCCACTTT. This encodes CASSSLAEATGYNSPLHF.

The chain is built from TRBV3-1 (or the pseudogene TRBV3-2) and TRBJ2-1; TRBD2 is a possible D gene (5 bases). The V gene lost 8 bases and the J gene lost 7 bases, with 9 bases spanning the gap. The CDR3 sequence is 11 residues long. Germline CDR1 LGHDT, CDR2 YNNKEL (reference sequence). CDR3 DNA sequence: TGTGCCAGCGGTAGCGCGAATGAGCAGTTCTTC. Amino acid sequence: CASGSANEQFF.

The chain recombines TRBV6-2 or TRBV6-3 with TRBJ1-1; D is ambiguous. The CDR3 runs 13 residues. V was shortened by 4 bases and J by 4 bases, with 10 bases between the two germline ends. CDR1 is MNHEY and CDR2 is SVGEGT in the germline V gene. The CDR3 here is CASSSQLPTEAFF. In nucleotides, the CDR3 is TGTGCCAGCAGTTCCCAGTTGCCCACTGAAGCTTTCTTT.

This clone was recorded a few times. The chain's CDR3 is CASSLIAGGFYEQYV. CDR3 nucleotides: TGTGCCAGCAGCTTAATAGCGGGAGGTTTCTACGAGCAGTACGTC. The chain links TRBV7-2 to TRBJ2-7; TRBD2 agrees at 10 bases. Trimming at V came to 2 bases and at J to 3 bases, leaving 4 bases not matched to a gene. CDR1 is SGHTA and CDR2 is FQGNSA in the germline V gene. The CDR3 is 15 amino acids.

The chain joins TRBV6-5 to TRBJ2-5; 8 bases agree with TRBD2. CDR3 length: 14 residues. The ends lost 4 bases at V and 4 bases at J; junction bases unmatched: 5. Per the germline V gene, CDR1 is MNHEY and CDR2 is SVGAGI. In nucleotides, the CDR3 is TGTGCCAGCAGTTCCCCGGGGGGGTTAGAGACCCAGTACTTC. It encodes CASSSPGGLETQYF.

The CDR3 DNA reads as TGTGCCATCAGTGAGTCAACAGGGGGGACTGAAGCTTTCTTT. It is translated as CAISESTGGTEAFF. The chain carries TRBV10-3 and TRBJ1-1; 8 positions match TRBD1. Losses at the gene ends were 0 bases for V and 5 bases for J; bases not matched to a gene: 2. CDR1 and CDR2 from the germline V gene are ENHRY and SYGVKD. The CDR3 sequence is 14 residues long.

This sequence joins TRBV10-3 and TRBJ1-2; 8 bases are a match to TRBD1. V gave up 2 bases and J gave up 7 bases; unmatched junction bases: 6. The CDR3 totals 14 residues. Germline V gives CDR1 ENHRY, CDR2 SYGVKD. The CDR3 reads CAISEQRTGSGYTF. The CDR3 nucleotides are TGTGCCATCAGTGAGCAACGGACAGGGTCTGGCTACACCTTC.

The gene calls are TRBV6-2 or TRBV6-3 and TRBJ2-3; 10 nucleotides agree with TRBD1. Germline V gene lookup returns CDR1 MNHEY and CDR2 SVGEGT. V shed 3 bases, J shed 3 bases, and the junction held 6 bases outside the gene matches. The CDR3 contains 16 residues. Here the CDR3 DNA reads TGTGCCAGCAGTTATTCGCGGACAGGGGGTACAGATACGCAGTATTTT. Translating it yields CASSYSRTGGTDTQYF.

The DNA of the CDR3 is TGCGCCAGCAGCCTGGGACTAGCGGGGGGGAAACCCAGCACAGATACGCAGTATTTT. This encodes CASSLGLAGGKPSTDTQYF. The chain recombines TRBV4-1 with TRBJ2-3; 16 bases align to TRBD2. The V gene end was trimmed by 4 bases and the J gene end by 0 bases; junction bases not matched to a gene: 7. Looked up from germline, CDR1 is MGHRA and CDR2 is YSYEKL. The CDR3 loop spans 19 amino acids.

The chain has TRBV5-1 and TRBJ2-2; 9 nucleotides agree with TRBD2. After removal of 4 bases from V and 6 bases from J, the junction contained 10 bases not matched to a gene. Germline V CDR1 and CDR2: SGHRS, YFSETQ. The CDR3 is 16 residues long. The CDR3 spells CASSTLAGVLAGELFF. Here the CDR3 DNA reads TGCGCCAGCAGCACGTTAGCGGGAGTTCTTGCCGGGGAGCTGTTTTTT.

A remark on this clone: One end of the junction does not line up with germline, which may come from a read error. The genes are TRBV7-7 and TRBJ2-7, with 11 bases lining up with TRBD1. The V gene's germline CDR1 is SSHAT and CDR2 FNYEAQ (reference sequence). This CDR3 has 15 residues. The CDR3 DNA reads TGTGCTAGCAGCTCTGGGACAGGGGGGGCCTACGAGCAGTACTTC. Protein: CASSSGTGGAYEQYF.

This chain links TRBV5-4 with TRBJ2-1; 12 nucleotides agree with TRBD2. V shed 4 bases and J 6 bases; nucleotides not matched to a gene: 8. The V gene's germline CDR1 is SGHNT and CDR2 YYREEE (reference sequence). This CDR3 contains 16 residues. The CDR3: CASSGTTGLAGNEQFF. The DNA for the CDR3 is TGTGCCAGCAGCGGTACGACGGGACTAGCGGGCAATGAGCAGTTCTTC.

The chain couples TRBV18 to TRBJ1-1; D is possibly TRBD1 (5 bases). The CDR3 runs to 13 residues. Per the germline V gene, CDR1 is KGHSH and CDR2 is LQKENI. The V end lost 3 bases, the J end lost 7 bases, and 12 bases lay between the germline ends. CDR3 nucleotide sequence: TGTGCCAGCTCACCCGGAGACAGCCGTGAAGCTTTCTTT. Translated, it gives CASSPGDSREAFF.

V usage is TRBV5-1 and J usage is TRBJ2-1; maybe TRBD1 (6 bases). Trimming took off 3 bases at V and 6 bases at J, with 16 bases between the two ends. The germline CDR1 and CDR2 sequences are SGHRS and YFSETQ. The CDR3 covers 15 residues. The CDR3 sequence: CASSSHGQRSNEQFF. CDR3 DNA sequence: TGCGCCAGCAGCTCGCACGGACAGAGGTCCAATGAGCAGTTCTTC.

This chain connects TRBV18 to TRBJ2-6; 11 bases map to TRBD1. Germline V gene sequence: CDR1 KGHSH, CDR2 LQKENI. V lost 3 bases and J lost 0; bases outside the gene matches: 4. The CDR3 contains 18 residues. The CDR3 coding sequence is TGTGCCAGCTCACCCGCCGGGACAGGGGGCTCTGGGGCCAACGTCCTGACTTTC. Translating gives CASSPAGTGGSGANVLTF. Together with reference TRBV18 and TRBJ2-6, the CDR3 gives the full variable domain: NAGVMQNPRHLVRRRGQEARLRCSPMKGHSHVYWYRQLPEEGLKFMVYLQKENIIDESGMPKERFSAEFPKEGPSILRIQQVVRGDSAAYFCASSPAGTGGSGANVLTFGAGSRLTVL.

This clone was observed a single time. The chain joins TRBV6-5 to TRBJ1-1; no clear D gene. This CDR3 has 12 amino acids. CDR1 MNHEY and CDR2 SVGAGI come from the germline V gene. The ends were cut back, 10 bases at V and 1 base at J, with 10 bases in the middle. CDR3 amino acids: CATSTANTEAFF. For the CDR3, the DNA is TGTGCCACATCTACAGCGAACACTGAAGCTTTCTTT.

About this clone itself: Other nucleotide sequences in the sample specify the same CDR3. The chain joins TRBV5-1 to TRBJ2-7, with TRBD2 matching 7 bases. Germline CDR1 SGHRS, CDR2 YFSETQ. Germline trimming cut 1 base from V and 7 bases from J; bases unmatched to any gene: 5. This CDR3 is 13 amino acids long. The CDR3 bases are TGCGCCAGCAGCTTGTCCCCCGGGGGGGAGCAGTACGTC. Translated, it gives CASSLSPGGEQYV.